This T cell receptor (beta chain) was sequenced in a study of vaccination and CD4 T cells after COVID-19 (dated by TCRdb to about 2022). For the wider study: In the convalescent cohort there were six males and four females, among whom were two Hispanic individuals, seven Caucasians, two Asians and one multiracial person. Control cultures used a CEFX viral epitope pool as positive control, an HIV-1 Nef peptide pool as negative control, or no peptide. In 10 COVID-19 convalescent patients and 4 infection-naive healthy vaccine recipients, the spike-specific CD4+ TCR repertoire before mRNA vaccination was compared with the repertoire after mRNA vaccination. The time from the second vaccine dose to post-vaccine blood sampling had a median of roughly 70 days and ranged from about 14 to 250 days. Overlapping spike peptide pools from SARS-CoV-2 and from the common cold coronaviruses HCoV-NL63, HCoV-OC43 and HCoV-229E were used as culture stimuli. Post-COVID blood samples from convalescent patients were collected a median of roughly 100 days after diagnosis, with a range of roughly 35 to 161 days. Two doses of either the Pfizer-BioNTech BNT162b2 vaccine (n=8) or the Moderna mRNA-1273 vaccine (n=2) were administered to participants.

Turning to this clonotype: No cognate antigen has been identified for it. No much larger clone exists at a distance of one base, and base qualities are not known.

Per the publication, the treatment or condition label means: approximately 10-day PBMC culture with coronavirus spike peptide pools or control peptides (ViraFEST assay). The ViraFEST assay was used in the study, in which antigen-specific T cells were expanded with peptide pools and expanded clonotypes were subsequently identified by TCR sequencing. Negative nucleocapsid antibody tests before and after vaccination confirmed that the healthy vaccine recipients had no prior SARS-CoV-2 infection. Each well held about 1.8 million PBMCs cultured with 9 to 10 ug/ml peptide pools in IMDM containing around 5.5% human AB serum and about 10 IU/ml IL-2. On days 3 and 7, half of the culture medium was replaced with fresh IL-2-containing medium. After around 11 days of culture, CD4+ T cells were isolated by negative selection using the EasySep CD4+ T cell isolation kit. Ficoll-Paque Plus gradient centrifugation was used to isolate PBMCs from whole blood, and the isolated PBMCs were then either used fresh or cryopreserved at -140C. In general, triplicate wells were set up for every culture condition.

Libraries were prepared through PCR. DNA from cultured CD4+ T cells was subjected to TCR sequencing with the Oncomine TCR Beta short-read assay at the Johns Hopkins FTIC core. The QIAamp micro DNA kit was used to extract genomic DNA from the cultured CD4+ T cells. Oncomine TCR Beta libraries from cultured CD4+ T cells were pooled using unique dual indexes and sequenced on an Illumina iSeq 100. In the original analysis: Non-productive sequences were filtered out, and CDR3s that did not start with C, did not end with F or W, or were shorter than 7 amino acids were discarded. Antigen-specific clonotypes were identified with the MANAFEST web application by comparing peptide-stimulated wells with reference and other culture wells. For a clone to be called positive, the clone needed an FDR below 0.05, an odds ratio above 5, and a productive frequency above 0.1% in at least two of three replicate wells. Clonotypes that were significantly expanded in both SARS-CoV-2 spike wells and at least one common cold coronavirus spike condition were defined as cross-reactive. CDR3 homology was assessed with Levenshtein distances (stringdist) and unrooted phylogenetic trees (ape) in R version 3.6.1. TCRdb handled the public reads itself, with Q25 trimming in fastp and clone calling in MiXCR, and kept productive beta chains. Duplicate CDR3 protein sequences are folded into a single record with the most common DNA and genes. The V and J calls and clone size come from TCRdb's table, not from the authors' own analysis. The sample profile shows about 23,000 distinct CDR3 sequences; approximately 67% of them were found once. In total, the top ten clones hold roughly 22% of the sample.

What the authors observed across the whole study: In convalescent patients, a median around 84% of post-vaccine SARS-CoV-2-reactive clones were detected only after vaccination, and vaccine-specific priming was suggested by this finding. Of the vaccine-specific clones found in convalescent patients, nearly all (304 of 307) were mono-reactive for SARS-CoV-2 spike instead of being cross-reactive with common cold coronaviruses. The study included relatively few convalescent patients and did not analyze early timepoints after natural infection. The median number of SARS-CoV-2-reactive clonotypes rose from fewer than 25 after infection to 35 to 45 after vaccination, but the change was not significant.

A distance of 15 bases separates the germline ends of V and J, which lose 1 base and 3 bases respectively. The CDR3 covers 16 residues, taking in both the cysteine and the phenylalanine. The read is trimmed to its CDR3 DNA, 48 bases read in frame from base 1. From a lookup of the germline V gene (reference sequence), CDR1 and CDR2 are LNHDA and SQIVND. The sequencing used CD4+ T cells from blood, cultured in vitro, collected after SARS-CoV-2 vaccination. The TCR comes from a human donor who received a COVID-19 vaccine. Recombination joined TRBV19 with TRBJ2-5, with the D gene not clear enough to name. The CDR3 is CASSIVPAWGKETQYF. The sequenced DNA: TGTGCCAGTAGTATAGTCCCCGCGTGGGGAAAAGAGACCCAGTACTTC.